This T cell receptor (beta chain) came from a study of blood T cell repertoires in COVID-19. Study at large: T cells, B-cell-depleted T cells, or PBMCs supplied cDNA or gDNA.

In the source study's methods: Estimates of nucleated cell counts were drawn from the amplification of reference gene primers. The table came from immunoSEQ multiplex PCR; TCRdb's copy has only in-frame clones and leaves some out. From that table come the V and J calls and clone size; the DNA was used to work out D and trimming. The sample shows fewer than 110,000 clones, around nine tenths of them seen only once. Germline values: CDR1 LNHDA, CDR2 SQIVND (reference sequence). This CDR3 is built from 15 residues. V was shortened by 1 base and J by 3 bases, with 9 bases between the two germline ends. This clonotype was sampled from a woman older than 75 in a cohort sampled during active COVID-19. This rearrangement joins TRBV19 to TRBJ2-2, with D maybe TRBD2 (5 bases). The sample comprised peripheral blood. The CDR3 nucleotides are TGTGCCAGTAGTATAGGGACTCAATACACCGGGGAGCTGTTTTTT. Translated: CASSIGTQYTGELFF. Looking up the rest from reference TRBV19 and TRBJ2-2 gives the full variable domain: DGGITQSPKYLFRKEGQNVTLSCEQNLNHDAMYWYRQDPGQGLRLIYYSQIVNDFQKGDIAEGYSVSREKKESFPLTVTSAQKNPTAFYLCASSIGTQYTGELFFGEGSRLTVL.